Below, 26 T cell receptor beta chains from the same sample are listed, as sequenced in a study of vaccination effects on CD4 cells after COVID-19 (dated by TCRdb to 2022 to 2024). The antigens these receptors bind are not known. Library preparation used the immunoSEQ multiplex PCR assay. In its TCRdb copy, this immuneACCESS table keeps in-frame sequences only and misses some clones. Where compared with another copy, unresolved V genes explain less than half of these, and the others have no known cause. The sample includes some 22,000 clones, with 60% to 80% observed a single time. Jointly, the top ten make up approximately 23% of the sample. To identify antigen-specific CD4+ T cell clonotypes by their expansion, the ViraFEST assay first stimulated PBMC with viral peptide pools and then applied TCR sequencing. After less than 13 days of culture, CD4+ T cells were isolated with the EasySep CD4+ T cell isolation kit. Two doses of either the BNT162b2 or the mRNA-1273 mRNA SARS-CoV-2 vaccine were administered to participants.

The sample consisted of CD4+ T cells from PBMCs cultured with HCoV-NL63 spike peptides, taken after COVID-19 vaccination. Sample cell subset or site, as interpreted from the label and publication: HCoV-NL63 spike overlapping peptide pool stimulation. These receptors were obtained from a human donor who received a COVID-19 vaccine.

The chain links TRBV3-1 (or the pseudogene TRBV3-2) to TRBJ1-4; the D gene is possibly TRBD1 (5 bases). V was pared by 4 bases and J by 8 bases, with 17 bases between. Germline V gene data show CDR1 as LGHDT and CDR2 as YNNKEL (reference sequence). The CDR3 runs to 15 residues. The DNA of the CDR3 is TGTGCCAGCAGCCTAGGGGCCTCGGGAGGGGAAAAACTGTTTTTT. Its protein is CASSLGASGGEKLFF.

The chain joins TRBV7-9 to TRBJ1-4; D is uncertain. Germline assignment: CDR1 SEHNR and CDR2 FQNEAQ (reference sequence). V shed 2 bases and J shed 7 bases, with 17 bases lying between them. This CDR3 spans 16 amino acids. In nucleotides, the CDR3 is TGTGCCAGCAGCTTACGCCCCTCGAGAGTGCGTGAAAAACTGTTTTTT. It is translated as CASSLRPSRVREKLFF.

There are a few counts of this clone. The V gene is TRBV5-4, the J gene TRBJ2-5, with D unclear. This CDR3 has 16 amino acids. V shed 0 bases and J shed 5 bases, with 17 bases lying between them. In germline, CDR1 is SGHNT, CDR2 YYREEE (reference sequence). CDR3 DNA sequence: TGTGCCAGCAGCTTGGGTGCAGGCATAGAGAGGGAGACCCAGTACTTC. It codes for CASSLGAGIERETQYF.

V and J are TRBV2 and TRBJ1-2; 9 nucleotides match TRBD1. V lost 6 bases and J lost 2; bases outside the gene matches: 1. The germline V gene has CDR1 SNHLY and CDR2 FYNNEI. The CDR3 is 13 amino acids. CDR3 in DNA: TGTGCCAGCAGAGGACAGGGGAACTATGGCTACACCTTC. Protein: CASRGQGNYGYTF.

The chain joins TRBV27 to TRBJ1-5; 10 nucleotides line up with TRBD1. The CDR3 runs to 14 residues. Germline CDR1 reads MNHEY; CDR2 reads SMNVEV (reference sequence). After removal of 6 bases from V and 4 bases from J, the junction contained 3 bases not matched to a gene. CDR3 sequence: CASSQGQGNQPQHF. The CDR3 DNA reads as TGTGCCAGCAGCCAGGGACAGGGGAATCAGCCCCAGCATTTT.

The gene calls are TRBV7-2 and TRBJ1-6, with TRBD1 matching 7 bases. Looked up from germline, CDR1 is SGHTA and CDR2 is FQGNSA. After removal of 0 bases from V and 6 bases from J, the junction contained 2 bases not matched to a gene. The CDR3 has 15 residues. The CDR3 protein is CASSLAGGSNSPLHF. In DNA, the CDR3 is TGTGCCAGCAGCTTAGCAGGGGGCTCTAATTCACCCCTCCACTTT.

The rearrangement links TRBV12-5 to TRBJ2-5, with a weak D call TRBD1 (6 bases). The CDR3 has 20 amino acids. Trimming pared 1 base from V and 2 bases from J, leaving 26 bases between. Germline V gene lookup returns CDR1 LGHNT and CDR2 FRNRAP. The CDR3 nucleotides are TGTGCTAGTGGTTTGGCCCCGGGCAGGGGCCTTAGGAAACAACAAGAGACCCAGTACTTC. Amino acid sequence: CASGLAPGRGLRKQQETQYF. The whole variable domain, filled in from reference TRBV12-5 and TRBJ2-5, reads DARVTQTPRHKVTEMGQEVTMRCQPILGHNTVFWYRQTMMQGLELLAYFRNRAPLDDSGMPKDRFSAEMPDATLATLKIQPSEPRDSAVYFCASGLAPGRGLRKQQETQYFGPGTRLLVL.

The V and J genes are TRBV9 and TRBJ1-2; D not certain. The CDR3 contains 12 residues. The germline V and J ends were trimmed by 0 bases and 4 bases, with 4 bases remaining between them. Germline V CDR1 and CDR2: SGDLS, YYNGEE. CDR3 protein: CASSVGSYGYTF. CDR3 nucleotides: TGTGCCAGCAGCGTAGGGAGCTATGGCTACACCTTC.

This chain joins TRBV10-3 and TRBJ2-7, with 7 nucleotides matching TRBD1. CDR1 is ENHRY, CDR2 SYGVKD, per germline. The CDR3 extends over 16 amino acids. V lost 0 bases, J lost 1 base, and 6 bases stayed unmatched. The CDR3 sequence: CAISESVTGFSYEQYF. CDR3 nucleotides: TGTGCCATCAGTGAGTCGGTGACAGGGTTTTCCTACGAGCAGTACTTC.

The chain employs TRBV6-5 and TRBJ2-5; D is unresolved. V was shortened by 2 bases and J by 4 bases, with 11 bases between the two germline ends. The CDR3 sequence is 14 residues long. Germline CDR1 and CDR2: MNHEY and SVGAGI. The CDR3 is CASSYGNGLETQYF. The CDR3 DNA follows: TGTGCCAGCAGTTACGGTAATGGGTTAGAGACCCAGTACTTC.

The chain is built from TRBV6-5 and TRBJ1-2, with 8 nucleotides matching TRBD1. This CDR3 contains 14 residues. CDR1 is MNHEY, CDR2 SVGAGI, per germline. Trimming removed 2 bases from V and 5 bases from J; junction bases left unmatched: 4. The CDR3 sequence is CASSYRGTGYGYTF. CDR3 coding DNA: TGTGCCAGCAGTTACAGGGGGACAGGTTATGGCTACACCTTC.

The chain combines TRBV11-1 with TRBJ2-1; 8 bases match TRBD1. Germline V CDR1 and CDR2: SGHAT, FQDESV (reference sequence). The J segment lost 0 bases and the V segment lost 8 bases, leaving 6 bases of the junction unmatched. The CDR3 length is 15 residues. The CDR3 nucleotides read TGTGCCAGCTTGCCTGGGACAGGCTCCTACAATGAGCAGTTCTTC. This sequence encodes CASLPGTGSYNEQFF.

The chain is built from TRBV4-3 and TRBJ2-3; a possible D gene is TRBD1 (6 bases). The V gene lost 1 base and the J gene lost 1 base, with 9 bases spanning the gap. The CDR3 loop spans 15 amino acids. Germline CDR1 and CDR2: LGHNA and YSLEER. The CDR3 region has the DNA TGCGCCAGCAGCCAAGGGACAGTCCGCACAGATACGCAGTATTTT. Encoded protein: CASSQGTVRTDTQYF.

The genes are TRBV3-1 (or the pseudogene TRBV3-2) and TRBJ2-2, with D unclear. This CDR3 has 16 amino acids. Germline V CDR1 and CDR2: LGHDT, YNNKEL (reference sequence). The ends were cut back, 0 bases at V and 3 bases at J, with 11 bases in the middle. DNA for the CDR3: TGTGCCAGCAGCCAAGAGCAGTTCCTATACACCGGGGAGCTGTTTTTT. Protein product: CASSQEQFLYTGELFF.

The chain carries TRBV30 and TRBJ2-7, with D tentatively TRBD2 (6 bases). The CDR3 loop spans 12 amino acids. Germline values: CDR1 GTSNPN, CDR2 SVGIG (reference sequence). Trimming left V 0 bases short and J 9 bases short, with 12 bases between. The CDR3 bases are TGTGCCTGGAGTGTACCCGTCGGGGGGCAGTACTTC. This translates into CAWSVPVGGQYF. The variable domain in full, completed from reference TRBV30 and TRBJ2-7, reads SQTIHQWPATLVQPVGSPLSLECTVEGTSNPNLYWYRQAAGRGLQLLFYSVGIGQISSEVPQNLSASRPQDRQFILSSKKLLLSDSGFYLCAWSVPVGGQYFGPGTRLTVT.

The chain recombines TRBV18 with TRBJ2-5; possible D gene TRBD1, 5 bases. The CDR3 covers 13 residues. V was shortened by 4 bases and J by 5 bases, with 11 bases between the two germline ends. CDR1 and CDR2 from the germline V gene are KGHSH and LQKENI. The CDR3 DNA reads TGTGCCAGCTCACGACAGTTATGGGAGACCCAGTACTTC. Translating gives CASSRQLWETQYF.

The genes are TRBV6-2 or TRBV6-3 and TRBJ1-5, with a weak D call TRBD1 (5 bases). Germline V CDR1 and CDR2: MNHEY, SVGEGT. V gave up 2 bases and J gave up 6 bases, with 14 bases separating them. The CDR3 runs to 15 residues. This chain's CDR3 is CASSYGAAWTQPQHF. For the CDR3, the DNA is TGTGCCAGCAGTTACGGGGCAGCCTGGACTCAGCCCCAGCATTTT.

The rearrangement joins TRBV7-2 to TRBJ2-2, with 8 bases that match TRBD2. Unmatched junction bases numbered 8, after V lost 5 bases and J lost 3 bases. This CDR3 has 16 residues. Germline CDR1 reads SGHTA; CDR2 reads FQGNSA. For the CDR3, the DNA is TGTGCCAGCAGCCCATTAGCGGGGCGTCACACCGGGGAGCTGTTTTTT. Amino acid sequence: CASSPLAGRHTGELFF. The variable domain in full, completed from reference TRBV7-2 and TRBJ2-2, reads GAGVSQSPSNKVTEKGKDVELRCDPISGHTALYWYRQSLGQGLEFLIYFQGNSAPDKSGLPSDRFSAERTGGSVSTLTIQRTQQEDSAVYLCASSPLAGRHTGELFFGEGSRLTVL.

This clone has only a few counts. The rearrangement uses TRBV5-1 and TRBJ2-1; D is ambiguous. Germline CDR1 reads SGHRS; CDR2 reads YFSETQ. CDR3 size: 14 residues. V lost 6 bases and J 5 bases, leaving 15 bases between the germline ends. CDR3 amino acids: CASTPLDKNNEQFF. In DNA, the CDR3 is TGCGCCAGCACCCCGCTGGATAAAAACAATGAGCAGTTCTTC. Based on the CDR3 plus reference TRBV5-1 and TRBJ2-1, the full variable domain is KAGVTQTPRYLIKTRGQQVTLSCSPISGHRSVSWYQQTPGQGLQFLFEYFSETQRNKGNFPGRFSGRQFSNSRSEMNVSTLELGDSALYLCASTPLDKNNEQFFGPGTRLTVL.

This chain connects TRBV28 to TRBJ2-5, with 7 bases lining up with TRBD1. Trimming cost V 10 bases and J 1 base; bases outside gene matches: 9. The CDR3 is made up of 14 amino acids. The germline gives CDR1 MDHEN, CDR2 SYDVKM. CDR3 bases: TGTGCCATCCGGGACAGCCTAATCCAAGAGACCCAGTACTTC. Translated, it gives CAIRDSLIQETQYF. Supplemented by reference TRBV28 and TRBJ2-5, the full variable domain reads DVKVTQSSRYLVKRTGEKVFLECVQDMDHENMFWYRQDPGLGLRLIYFSYDVKMKEKGDIPEGYSVSREKKERFSLILESASTNQTSMYLCAIRDSLIQETQYFGPGTRLLVL.

The chain uses TRBV28 and TRBJ2-7; no definite D call. Germline CDR1 is MDHEN and CDR2 is SYDVKM. The length of the CDR3 is 12 residues. The germline V and J ends were trimmed by 5 bases and 0 bases, with 5 bases remaining between them. The DNA for the CDR3 is TGTGCCAGCAGTCCCTACTCCTACGAGCAGTACTTC. It codes for CASSPYSYEQYF.

In nucleotides, the CDR3 is TGTGCAAGAAGTCCACAGGGGGCGGGGACCGGGGAGCTGTTTTTT. Translated, it gives CARSPQGAGTGELFF. This sequence joins TRBV3-1 (or the pseudogene TRBV3-2) and TRBJ2-2, with 9 bases that match TRBD1. Germline V gene lookup returns CDR1 LGHDT and CDR2 YNNKEL (reference sequence). The CDR3 consists of 15 residues.

The J gene is TRBJ2-7, the V gene TRBV9, with 7 bases aligning to TRBD2. CDR1 is SGDLS, CDR2 YYNGEE, per germline. The CDR3 length is 15 residues. After removal of 0 bases from V and 2 bases from J, the junction contained 5 bases not matched to a gene. CDR3: CASSVDTSGTYEQYF. CDR3 sequence (DNA): TGTGCCAGCAGCGTAGATACAAGCGGGACCTACGAGCAGTACTTC.

The chain recombines TRBV5-4 with TRBJ1-1; D perhaps matches TRBD1 (5 bases). In germline, CDR1 is SGHNT, CDR2 YYREEE (reference sequence). Trimming took off 0 bases at V and 1 base at J, with 13 bases between the two ends. CDR3 length equals 16 residues. CDR3 DNA: TGTGCCAGCAGCTTGGCCGGGGCAGGACCGAACACTGAAGCTTTCTTT. As protein: CASSLAGAGPNTEAFF.

The V call is TRBV5-4, the J call TRBJ1-2, with 12 positions matching TRBD1. From germline, CDR1 is SGHNT and CDR2 YYREEE (reference sequence). The CDR3 runs to 16 residues. V lost 3 bases to trimming and J lost 4 bases; unmatched junction nucleotides: 7. The CDR3 DNA follows: TGTGCCAGCAGCTGGGACAGGGGGCGGGTGGTCTATGGCTACACCTTC. Protein sequence: CASSWDRGRVVYGYTF.

The J gene is TRBJ1-4, the V gene TRBV13; the D is unclear. The CDR3 covers 14 residues. With 5 bases removed from V and 0 bases from J, the gap between germline ends came to 7 bases. Per germline, CDR1 PRHDT and CDR2 FYEKMQ (reference sequence). The CDR3 is CASSLYATNEKLFF. In DNA form, the CDR3 reads TGTGCCAGCAGCCTGTATGCAACTAATGAAAAACTGTTTTTT. The full variable domain, its missing parts supplied by reference TRBV13 and TRBJ1-4, is AAGVIQSPRHLIKEKRETATLKCYPIPRHDTVYWYQQGPGQDPQFLISFYEKMQSDKGSIPDRFSAQQFSDYHSELNMSSLELGDSALYFCASSLYATNEKLFFGSGTQLSVL.